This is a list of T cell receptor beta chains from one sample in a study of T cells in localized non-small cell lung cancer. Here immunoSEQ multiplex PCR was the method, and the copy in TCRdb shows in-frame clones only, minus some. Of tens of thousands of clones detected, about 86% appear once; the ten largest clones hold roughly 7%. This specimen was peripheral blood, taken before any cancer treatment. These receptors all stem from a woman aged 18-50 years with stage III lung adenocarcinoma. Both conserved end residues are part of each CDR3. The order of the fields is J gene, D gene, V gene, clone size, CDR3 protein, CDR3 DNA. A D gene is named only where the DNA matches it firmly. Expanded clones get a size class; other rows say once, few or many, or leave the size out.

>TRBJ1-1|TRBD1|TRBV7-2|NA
CASSLVTTGVNTEAFF
TGTGCCAGCAGCTTAGTGACGACAGGGGTGAACACTGAAGCTTTCTTT
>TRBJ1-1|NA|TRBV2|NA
CASSRVGGGTEAFF
TGTGCCAGCAGCAGGGTGGGAGGGGGCACTGAAGCTTTCTTT
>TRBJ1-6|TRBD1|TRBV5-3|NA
CARSLVRTGRGSYNSPLHF
TGTGCCAGAAGCTTGGTCCGGACAGGGAGGGGGTCCTATAATTCACCCCTCCACTTT
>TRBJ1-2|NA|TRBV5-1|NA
CASSLAGALDRQPGGYTF
TGCGCCAGCAGCTTGGCCGGGGCCCTCGACAGACAGCCGGGGGGCTACACCTTC
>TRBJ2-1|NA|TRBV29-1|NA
CSVDGLARGNEQFF
TGCAGCGTTGACGGGCTAGCGAGGGGGAATGAGCAGTTCTTC
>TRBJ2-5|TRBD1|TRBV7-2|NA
CASSSGTEVQETQYF
TGTGCCAGCAGCTCAGGGACAGAGGTCCAAGAGACCCAGTACTTC
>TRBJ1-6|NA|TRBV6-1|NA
CASNSRLGSPLHF
TGTGCCAGCAACAGCCGGCTTGGATCACCCCTCCACTTT
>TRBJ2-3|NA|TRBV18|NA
CASSPKGGVGTDTQYF
TGTGCCAGCTCACCAAAAGGCGGAGTGGGCACAGATACGCAGTATTTT
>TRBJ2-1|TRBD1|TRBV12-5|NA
CASGRGQGSYYNEQFF
TGTGCTAGTGGTCGAGGACAGGGTTCCTACTACAATGAGCAGTTCTTC
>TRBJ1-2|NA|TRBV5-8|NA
CASSRGFSGGGYTF
TGTGCCAGCAGCCGCGGCTTTTCTGGCGGTGGCTACACCTTC
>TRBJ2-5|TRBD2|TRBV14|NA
CASSRLSGGGEETQYF
TGTGCCAGCAGCCGACTCAGCGGGGGAGGGGAAGAGACCCAGTACTTC
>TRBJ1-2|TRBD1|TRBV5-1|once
CASSLGDRGVGYTF
TGCGCCAGCAGCTTGGGGGACAGGGGAGTGGGCTACACCTTC
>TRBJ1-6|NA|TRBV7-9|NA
CASSLGDPPLHF
TGTGCCAGCAGCTTAGGGGATCCACCCCTCCACTTT
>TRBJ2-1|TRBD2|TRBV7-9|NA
CASSLGLAGYNEQFF
TGTGCCAGCAGCTTAGGCCTAGCGGGGTACAATGAGCAGTTCTTC
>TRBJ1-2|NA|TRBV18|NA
CASSPSSADTLRGYTF
TGTGCCAGCTCACCATCGTCCGCGGACACGCTTCGTGGCTACACCTTC